Below, 3 T cell receptor beta chains from the same sample are listed, as sequenced in a study of brain T cells in children with intractable seizures. The data were produced by immunoSEQ multiplex PCR, yet TCRdb's version contains in-frame clones alone and is incomplete. The sample has tens of thousands of clones, approximately 94% seen once. The specimen was peripheral blood, collected at surgery. These TCRs come from a boy under two years old with tuberous sclerosis and intractable seizures.

The chain links TRBV9 to TRBJ2-1; 9 bases are a match to TRBD2. This CDR3 has 16 amino acids. Germline values: CDR1 SGDLS, CDR2 YYNGEE. Trimming cost V 3 bases and J 8 bases; bases outside gene matches: 12. CDR3 loop: CASSAPISGSADEQFF. The CDR3 bases are TGTGCCAGCAGCGCCCCCATTAGCGGGAGCGCCGATGAGCAGTTCTTC.

This clone turned up a few times. This chain joins TRBV4-1 and TRBJ2-7; a possible D gene is TRBD2 (5 bases). The V end lost 2 bases, the J end lost 0 bases, and 11 bases lay between the germline ends. CDR1 and CDR2 (germline): MGHRA, YSYEKL. This CDR3 has 15 amino acids. The DNA of the CDR3 is TGCGCCAGCAGCCAACGGGCCAGCGGCTCCTACGAGCAGTACTTC. Amino acid sequence: CASSQRASGSYEQYF.

This clone has just one count. The genes are TRBV5-6 and TRBJ2-5, with D possibly being TRBD1 (5 bases). The CDR3 covers 14 residues. Trimming took off 2 bases at V and 4 bases at J, with 12 bases between the two ends. Germline V lookup: CDR1 SGHDT, CDR2 YYEEEE. CDR3 protein: CASSFPSGRETQYF. The CDR3 nucleotides are TGTGCCAGCAGCTTTCCATCAGGGCGAGAGACCCAGTACTTC. The full variable domain, in which reference TRBV5-6 and TRBJ2-5 provide the parts outside the CDR3, is DAGVTQSPTHLIKTRGQQVTLRCSPKSGHDTVSWYQQALGQGPQFIFQYYEEEERQRGNFPDRFSGHQFPNYSSELNVNALLLGDSALYLCASSFPSGRETQYFGPGTRLLVL.